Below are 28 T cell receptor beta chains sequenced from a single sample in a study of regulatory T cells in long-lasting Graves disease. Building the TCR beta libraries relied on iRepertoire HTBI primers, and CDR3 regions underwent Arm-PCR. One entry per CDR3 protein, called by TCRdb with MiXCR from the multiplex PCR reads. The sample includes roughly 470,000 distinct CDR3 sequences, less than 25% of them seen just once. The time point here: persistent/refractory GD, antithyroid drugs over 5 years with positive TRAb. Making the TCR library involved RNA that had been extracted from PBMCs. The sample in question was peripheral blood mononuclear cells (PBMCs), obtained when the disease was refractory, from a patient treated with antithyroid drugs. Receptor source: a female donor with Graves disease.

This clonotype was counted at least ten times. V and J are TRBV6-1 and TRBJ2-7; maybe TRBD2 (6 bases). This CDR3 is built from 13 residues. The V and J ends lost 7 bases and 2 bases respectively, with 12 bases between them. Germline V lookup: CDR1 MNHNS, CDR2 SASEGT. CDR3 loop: CASIGGIPYEQYF. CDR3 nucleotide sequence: TGTGCCAGCATCGGCGGGATCCCCTACGAGCAGTACTTC.

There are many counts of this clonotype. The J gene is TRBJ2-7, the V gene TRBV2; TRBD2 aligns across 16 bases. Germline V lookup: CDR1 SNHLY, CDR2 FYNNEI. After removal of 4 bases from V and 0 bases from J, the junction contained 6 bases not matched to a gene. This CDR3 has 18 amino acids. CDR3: CASSVPGTSGRASYEQYF. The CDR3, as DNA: TGTGCCAGCAGTGTACCCGGGACTAGCGGGAGGGCCTCCTACGAGCAGTACTTC.

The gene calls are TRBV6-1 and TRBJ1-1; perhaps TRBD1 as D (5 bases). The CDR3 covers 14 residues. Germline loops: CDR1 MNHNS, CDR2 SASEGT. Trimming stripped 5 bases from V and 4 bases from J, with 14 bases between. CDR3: CASSTTQVATEAFF. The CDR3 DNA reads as TGTGCCAGCAGTACTACACAGGTCGCCACTGAAGCTTTCTTT.

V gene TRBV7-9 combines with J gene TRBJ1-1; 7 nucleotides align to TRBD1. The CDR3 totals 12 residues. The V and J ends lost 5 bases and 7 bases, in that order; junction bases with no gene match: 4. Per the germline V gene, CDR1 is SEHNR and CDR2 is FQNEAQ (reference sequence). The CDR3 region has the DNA TGTGCCAGCAGCCCTAGGGACAGTGAAGCTTTCTTT. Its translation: CASSPRDSEAFF.

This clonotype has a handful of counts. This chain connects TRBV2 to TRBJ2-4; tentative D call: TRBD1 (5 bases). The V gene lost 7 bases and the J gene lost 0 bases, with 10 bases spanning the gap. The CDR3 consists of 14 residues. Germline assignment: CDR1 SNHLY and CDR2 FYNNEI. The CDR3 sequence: CASTGSLAKNIQYF. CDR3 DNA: TGTGCCAGCACAGGGTCCCTAGCCAAAAACATTCAGTACTTC.

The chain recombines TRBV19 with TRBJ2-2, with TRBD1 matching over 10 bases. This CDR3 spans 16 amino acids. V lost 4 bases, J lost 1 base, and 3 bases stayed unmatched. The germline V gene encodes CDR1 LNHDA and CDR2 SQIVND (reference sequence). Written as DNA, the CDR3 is TGTGCCAGTAGTAGCCGGGACAGGGGGAACACCGGGGAGCTGTTTTTT. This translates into CASSSRDRGNTGELFF. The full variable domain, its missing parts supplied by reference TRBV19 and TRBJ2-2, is DGGITQSPKYLFRKEGQNVTLSCEQNLNHDAMYWYRQDPGQGLRLIYYSQIVNDFQKGDIAEGYSVSREKKESFPLTVTSAQKNPTAFYLCASSSRDRGNTGELFFGEGSRLTVL.

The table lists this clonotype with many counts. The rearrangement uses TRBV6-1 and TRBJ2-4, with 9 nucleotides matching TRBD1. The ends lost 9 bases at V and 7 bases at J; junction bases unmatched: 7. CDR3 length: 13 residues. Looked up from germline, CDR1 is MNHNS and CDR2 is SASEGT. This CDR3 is CASGDRAPNIQYF. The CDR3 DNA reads TGTGCCAGTGGGGACAGGGCCCCTAACATTCAGTACTTC.

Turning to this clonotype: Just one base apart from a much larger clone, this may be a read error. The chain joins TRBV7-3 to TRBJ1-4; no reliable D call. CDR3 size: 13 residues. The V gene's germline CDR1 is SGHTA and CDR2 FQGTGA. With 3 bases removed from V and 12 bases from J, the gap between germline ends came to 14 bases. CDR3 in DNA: TGTGCCAGCAGCTTGAGGAGGATCCGAGAACTGTTTTTT. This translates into CASSLRRIRELFF.

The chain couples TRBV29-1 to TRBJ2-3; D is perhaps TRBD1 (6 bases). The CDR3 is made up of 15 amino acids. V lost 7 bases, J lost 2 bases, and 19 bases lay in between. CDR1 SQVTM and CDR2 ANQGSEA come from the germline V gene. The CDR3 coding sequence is TGCAGCGCAGTCGGACAGAAGATTTTCACAGATACGCAGTATTTT. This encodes CSAVGQKIFTDTQYF.

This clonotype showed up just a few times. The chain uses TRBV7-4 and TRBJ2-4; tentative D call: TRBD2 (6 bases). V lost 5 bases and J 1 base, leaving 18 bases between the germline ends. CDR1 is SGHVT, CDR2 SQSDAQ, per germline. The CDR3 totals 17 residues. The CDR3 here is CASSPTEEGTAKNIQYF. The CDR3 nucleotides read TGTGCCAGCAGCCCGACCGAAGAGGGGACTGCCAAAAACATTCAGTACTTC.

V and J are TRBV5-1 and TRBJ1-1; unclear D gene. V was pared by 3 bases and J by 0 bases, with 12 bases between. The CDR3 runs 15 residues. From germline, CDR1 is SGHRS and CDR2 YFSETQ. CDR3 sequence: CASSSREGVNTEAFF. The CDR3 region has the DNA TGCGCCAGCAGCTCAAGGGAGGGAGTGAACACTGAAGCTTTCTTT. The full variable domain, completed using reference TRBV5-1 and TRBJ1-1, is KAGVTQTPRYLIKTRGQQVTLSCSPISGHRSVSWYQQTPGQGLQFLFEYFSETQRNKGNFPGRFSGRQFSNSRSEMNVSTLELGDSALYLCASSSREGVNTEAFFGQGTRLTVV.

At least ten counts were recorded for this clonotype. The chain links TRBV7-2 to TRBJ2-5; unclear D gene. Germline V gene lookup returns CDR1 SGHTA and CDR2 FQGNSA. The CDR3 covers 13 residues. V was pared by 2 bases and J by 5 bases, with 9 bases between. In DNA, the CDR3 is TGTGCCAGCAGCTTATCATCCCTCGAGACCCAGTACTTC. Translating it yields CASSLSSLETQYF.

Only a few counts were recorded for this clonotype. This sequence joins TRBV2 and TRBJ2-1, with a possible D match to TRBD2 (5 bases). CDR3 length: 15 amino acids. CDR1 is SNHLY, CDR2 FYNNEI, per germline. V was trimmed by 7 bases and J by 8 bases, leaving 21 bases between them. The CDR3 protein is CASKPGGLLADEQFF. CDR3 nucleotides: TGTGCCAGCAAGCCTGGAGGACTTCTTGCCGATGAGCAGTTCTTC. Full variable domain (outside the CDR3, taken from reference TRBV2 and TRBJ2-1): EPEVTQTPSHQVTQMGQEVILRCVPISNHLYFYWYRQILGQKVEFLVSFYNNEISEKSEIFDDQFSVERPDGSNFTLKIRSTKLEDSAMYFCASKPGGLLADEQFFGPGTRLTVL.

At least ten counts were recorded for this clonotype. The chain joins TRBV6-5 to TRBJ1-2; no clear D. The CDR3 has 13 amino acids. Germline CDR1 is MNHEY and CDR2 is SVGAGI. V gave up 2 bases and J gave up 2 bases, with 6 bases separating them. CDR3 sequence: CASSYEGNYGYTF. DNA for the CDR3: TGTGCCAGCAGTTACGAAGGGAACTATGGCTACACCTTC.

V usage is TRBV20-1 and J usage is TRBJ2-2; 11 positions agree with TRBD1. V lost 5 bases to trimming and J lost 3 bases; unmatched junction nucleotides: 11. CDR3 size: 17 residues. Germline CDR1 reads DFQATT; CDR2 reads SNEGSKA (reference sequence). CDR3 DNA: TGCAGTGCTCGGGGACAGGGGGTTAATCCCCACACCGGGGAGCTGTTTTTT. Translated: CSARGQGVNPHTGELFF.

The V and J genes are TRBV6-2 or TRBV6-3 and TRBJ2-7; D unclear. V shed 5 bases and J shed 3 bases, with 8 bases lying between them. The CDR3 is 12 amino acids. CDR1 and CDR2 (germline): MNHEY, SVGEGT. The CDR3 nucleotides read TGTGCCAGCAGTCCCGAGATCTACGAGCAGTACTTC. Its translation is CASSPEIYEQYF.

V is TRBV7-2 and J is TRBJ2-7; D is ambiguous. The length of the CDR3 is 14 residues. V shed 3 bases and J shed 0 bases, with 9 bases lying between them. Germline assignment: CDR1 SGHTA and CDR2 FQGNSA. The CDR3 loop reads CASSLGFLSYEQYF. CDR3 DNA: TGTGCCAGCAGCTTGGGCTTCCTCTCCTACGAGCAGTACTTC.

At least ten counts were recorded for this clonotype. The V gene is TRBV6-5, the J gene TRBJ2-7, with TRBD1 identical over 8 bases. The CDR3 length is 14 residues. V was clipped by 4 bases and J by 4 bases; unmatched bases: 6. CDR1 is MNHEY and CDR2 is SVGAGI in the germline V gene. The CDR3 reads CASSWDRSSYEQYF. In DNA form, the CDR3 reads TGTGCCAGCAGTTGGGACAGGTCGTCGTACGAGCAGTACTTC.

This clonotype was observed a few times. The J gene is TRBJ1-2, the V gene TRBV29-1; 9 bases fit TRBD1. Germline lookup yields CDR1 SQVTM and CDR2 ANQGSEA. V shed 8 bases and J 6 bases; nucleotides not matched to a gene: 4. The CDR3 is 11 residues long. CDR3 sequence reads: CSSRTGDGYTF. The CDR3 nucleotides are TGCAGCTCGCGGACAGGGGATGGCTACACCTTC.

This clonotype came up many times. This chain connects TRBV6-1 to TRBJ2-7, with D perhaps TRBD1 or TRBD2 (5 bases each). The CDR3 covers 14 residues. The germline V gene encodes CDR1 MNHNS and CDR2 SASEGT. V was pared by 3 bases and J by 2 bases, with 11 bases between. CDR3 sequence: CASSERGFPYEQYF. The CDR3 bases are TGTGCCAGCAGTGAGAGGGGTTTCCCCTACGAGCAGTACTTC.

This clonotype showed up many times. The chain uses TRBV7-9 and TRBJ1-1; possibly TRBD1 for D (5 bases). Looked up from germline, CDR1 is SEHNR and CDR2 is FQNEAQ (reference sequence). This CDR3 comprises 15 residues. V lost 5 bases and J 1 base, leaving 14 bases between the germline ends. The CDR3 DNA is TGTGCCAGCAGCGACCTGAGGGGAAGGAACACTGAAGCTTTCTTT. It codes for CASSDLRGRNTEAFF.

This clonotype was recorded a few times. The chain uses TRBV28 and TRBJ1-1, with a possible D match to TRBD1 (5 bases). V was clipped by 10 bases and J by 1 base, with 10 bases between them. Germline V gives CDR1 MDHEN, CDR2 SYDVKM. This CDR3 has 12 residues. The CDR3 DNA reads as TGTGCCACGGGAAGGGGGAACACTGAAGCTTTCTTT. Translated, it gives CATGRGNTEAFF.

In DNA form, the CDR3 reads TGTGCCAGCAGTCATGACAGCAATCAGCCCCAGCATTTT. As protein: CASSHDSNQPQHF. The chain is built from TRBV28 and TRBJ1-5; D is unclear. Germline assignment: CDR1 MDHEN and CDR2 SYDVKM. The CDR3 sequence is 13 residues long. V was cut by 5 bases and J by 1 base, with 6 bases left in between.

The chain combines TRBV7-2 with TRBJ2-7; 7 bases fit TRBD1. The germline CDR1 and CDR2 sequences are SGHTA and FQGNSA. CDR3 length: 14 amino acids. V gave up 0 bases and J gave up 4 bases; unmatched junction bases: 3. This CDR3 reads CASSLAGTEYEQYF. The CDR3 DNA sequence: TGTGCCAGCAGCTTAGCCGGGACAGAGTACGAGCAGTACTTC. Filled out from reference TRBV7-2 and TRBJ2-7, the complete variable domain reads GAGVSQSPSNKVTEKGKDVELRCDPISGHTALYWYRQSLGQGLEFLIYFQGNSAPDKSGLPSDRFSAERTGGSVSTLTIQRTQQEDSAVYLCASSLAGTEYEQYFGPGTRLTVT.

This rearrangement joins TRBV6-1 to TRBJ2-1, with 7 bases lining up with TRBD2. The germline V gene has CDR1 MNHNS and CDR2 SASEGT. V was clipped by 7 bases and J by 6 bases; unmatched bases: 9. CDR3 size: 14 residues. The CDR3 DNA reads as TGTGCCAGCAAGACTAGCCATGGGAGCAATGAGCAGTTCTTC. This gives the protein CASKTSHGSNEQFF.

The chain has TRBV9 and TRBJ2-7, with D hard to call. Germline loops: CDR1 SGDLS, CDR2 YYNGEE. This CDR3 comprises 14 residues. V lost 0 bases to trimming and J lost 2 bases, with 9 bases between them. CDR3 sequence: CASSVGRNAYEQYF. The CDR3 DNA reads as TGTGCCAGCAGCGTAGGTAGGAATGCCTACGAGCAGTACTTC.

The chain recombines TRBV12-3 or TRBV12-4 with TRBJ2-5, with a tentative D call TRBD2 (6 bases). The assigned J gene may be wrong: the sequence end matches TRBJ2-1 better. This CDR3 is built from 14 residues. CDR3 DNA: TGTGCCAGCAGCCCTCCGGGAGAAGGCAATGAGCAGTTCTTC. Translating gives CASSPPGEGNEQFF.

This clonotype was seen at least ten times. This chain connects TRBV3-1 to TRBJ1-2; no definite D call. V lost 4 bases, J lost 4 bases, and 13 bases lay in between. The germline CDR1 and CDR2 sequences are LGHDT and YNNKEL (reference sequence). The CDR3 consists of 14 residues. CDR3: CASSPTLQSYGYTF. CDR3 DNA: TGTGCCAGCAGCCCGACTCTCCAGTCCTATGGCTACACCTTC.